A single sample is the source of the 9 T cell receptor beta chains below, sequenced in a study of cytomegalovirus exposure and HLA in healthy donors. PCR involved 60 Vbeta and 13 Jbeta primers. The assay was immunoSEQ multiplex PCR, and TCRdb's table has in-frame clones only and misses some. Altogether under 200,000 clones are present, around 77% being singletons, with the ten largest covering around 1.3%. The sequencing sample was made of PBMCs. The receptors here all came from a woman aged 25 to 39 in good health and CMV-seronegative.

This chain links TRBV28 with TRBJ2-2; 7 nucleotides agree with TRBD1. V trimming: 6 bases; J trimming: 3 bases; junction bases outside the gene matches: 10. Germline V gives CDR1 MDHEN, CDR2 SYDVKM. This CDR3 region has 16 residues. This chain's CDR3 is CASSFPDRAYTGELFF. CDR3 nucleotides: TGTGCCAGCAGCTTCCCCGACAGGGCTTACACCGGGGAGCTGTTTTTT.

The rearrangement uses TRBV27 and TRBJ1-1; D uncertain. The germline V gene encodes CDR1 MNHEY and CDR2 SMNVEV (reference sequence). V was trimmed by 2 bases and J by 2 bases, leaving 9 bases between them. This CDR3 region has 14 residues. The CDR3 here is CASSLVHSNTEAFF. CDR3 coding DNA: TGTGCCAGCAGTTTAGTTCACAGCAACACTGAAGCTTTCTTT.

The rearrangement joins TRBV28 to TRBJ2-3; TRBD2 aligns across 7 bases. The ends lost 7 bases at V and 2 bases at J; junction bases unmatched: 6. Germline loops: CDR1 MDHEN, CDR2 SYDVKM. This CDR3 is built from 14 residues. The CDR3 sequence: CASTPSGYTDTQYF. The CDR3 DNA reads TGTGCCAGCACCCCTAGCGGATACACAGATACGCAGTATTTT.

This chain joins TRBV5-5 and TRBJ2-7, with 8 bases lining up with TRBD1. V was clipped by 0 bases and J by 5 bases; unmatched bases: 7. CDR3 length: 15 residues. CDR1 and CDR2 (germline): SGHKS, YYEKEE (reference sequence). The DNA for the CDR3 is TGTGCCAGCAGCTTGGAGGGGGCAGGGGGCGACGAGCAGTACTTC. This translates into CASSLEGAGGDEQYF.

V usage is TRBV5-1 and J usage is TRBJ2-5; D is perhaps TRBD1 (6 bases). The V and J ends lost 2 bases and 1 base respectively, with 9 bases between them. This CDR3 comprises 14 residues. In germline, CDR1 is SGHRS, CDR2 YFSETQ. In DNA form, the CDR3 reads TGCGCCAGCAGCTTTGGGGGCTTCCAAGAGACCCAGTACTTC. It specifies CASSFGGFQETQYF.

This chain connects TRBV7-9 to TRBJ1-1; possibly TRBD1 for D (5 bases). V gave up 5 bases and J gave up 0 bases, with 10 bases separating them. The germline V gene has CDR1 SEHNR and CDR2 FQNEAQ (reference sequence). CDR3 length equals 14 residues. This CDR3 reads CASSKDSLNTEAFF. DNA of the CDR3: TGTGCCAGCAGCAAAGACAGCCTGAACACTGAAGCTTTCTTT.

This clone was seen more than once but under ten times. This rearrangement joins TRBV28 to TRBJ2-7, with 7 bases fitting TRBD1. Per germline, CDR1 MDHEN and CDR2 SYDVKM. CDR3 size: 12 residues. The ends lost 8 bases at V and 6 bases at J; junction bases unmatched: 7. In nucleotides, the CDR3 is TGTGCCAGCTCTGACAGGGTTGTCGAGCAGTACTTC. Its protein product is CASSDRVVEQYF.

The chain joins TRBV29-1 to TRBJ1-2; no definite D call. V lost 0 bases, J lost 3 bases, and 11 bases lay in between. There are 14 residues in the CDR3. CDR1 is SQVTM, CDR2 ANQGSEA, per germline. The CDR3 region is CSVEEPGGHYGYTF. CDR3 nucleotides: TGCAGCGTTGAAGAGCCGGGAGGGCACTATGGCTACACCTTC.

The CDR3 region has the DNA TGTGCCATCAGAACGGGACAACTTCGTTTCGAGCAGTACTTC. It specifies CAIRTGQLRFEQYF. The J gene is TRBJ2-5, the V gene TRBV10-3; D might be TRBD1 (6 bases). TRBJ2-7 matches the DNA end more closely, so the J call is doubtful. This CDR3 comprises 14 residues. CDR1 is ENHRY and CDR2 is SYGVKD in the germline V gene.